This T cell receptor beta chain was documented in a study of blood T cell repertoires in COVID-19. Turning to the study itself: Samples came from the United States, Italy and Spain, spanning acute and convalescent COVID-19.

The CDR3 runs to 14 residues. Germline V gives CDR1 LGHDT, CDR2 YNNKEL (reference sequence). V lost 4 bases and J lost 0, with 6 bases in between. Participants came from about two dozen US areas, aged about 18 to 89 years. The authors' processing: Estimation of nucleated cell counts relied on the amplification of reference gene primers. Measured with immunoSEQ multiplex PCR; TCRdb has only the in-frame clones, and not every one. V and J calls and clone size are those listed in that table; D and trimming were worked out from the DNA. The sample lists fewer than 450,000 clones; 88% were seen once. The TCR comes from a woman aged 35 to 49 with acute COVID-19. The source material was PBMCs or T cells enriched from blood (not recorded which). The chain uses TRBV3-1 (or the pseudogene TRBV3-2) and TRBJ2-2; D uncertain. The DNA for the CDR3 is TGTGCCAGCAGCCTAAGAGCGAACACCGGGGAGCTGTTTTTT. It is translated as CASSLRANTGELFF.